This T cell receptor (beta chain) emerged from a study of molecular identifiers for immune sequencing clone quantification. Points on this clonotype: Antigen unknown.

The V end lost 1 base, the J end lost 2 bases, and 30 bases lay between the germline ends. From germline, CDR1 is DFQATT and CDR2 SNEGSKA (reference sequence). The CDR3 spans 20 residues. A single record per CDR3 protein comes from TCRdb applying MiXCR to the PCR reads. The sample consists of around 470,000 distinct CDR3 sequences, under 30% of them appearing once. Findings and limits, study-wide: Under 1% of molecules in naive cells, but over 98% of effector molecules, belonged to clones above 20 RNA copies.

The J gene is TRBJ2-7, the V gene TRBV20-1, with D possibly being TRBD2 (7 bases). The source is a human donor in good health. Some libraries in this study had Jurkat cell RNA spiked in. The sequenced sample consisted of naive CD8+ T cells from blood, with Jurkat cell RNA spiked in. This sample's subset: FACS-sorted CD8+CD4-CCR7+CD45RA+ naive T cells. DNA for the CDR3: TGCAGTGCTAGAGCCCCAGGAGGGGGGACTACCAAGACCGCGACCTACGAGCAGTACTTC. Amino acids: CSARAPGGGTTKTATYEQYF.